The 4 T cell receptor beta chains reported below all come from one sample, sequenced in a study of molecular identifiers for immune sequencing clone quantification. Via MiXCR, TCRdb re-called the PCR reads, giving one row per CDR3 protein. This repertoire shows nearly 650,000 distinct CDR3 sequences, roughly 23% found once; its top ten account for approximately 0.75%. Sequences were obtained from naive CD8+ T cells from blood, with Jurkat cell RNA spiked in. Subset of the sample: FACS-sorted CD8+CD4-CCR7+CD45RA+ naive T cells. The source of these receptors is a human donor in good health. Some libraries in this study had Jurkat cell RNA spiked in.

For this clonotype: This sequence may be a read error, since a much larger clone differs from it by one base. CDR3 DNA sequence: TGTGCCGGCAGCTTAGGGACTAGCGGGAGTTCTGATACGCAGTATTTT. Protein: CAGSLGTSGSSDTQYF. This chain uses TRBV7-6 with TRBJ2-3; TRBD2 agrees at 14 bases. The CDR3 is 16 amino acids. From germline, CDR1 is SGHVS and CDR2 FNYEAQ.

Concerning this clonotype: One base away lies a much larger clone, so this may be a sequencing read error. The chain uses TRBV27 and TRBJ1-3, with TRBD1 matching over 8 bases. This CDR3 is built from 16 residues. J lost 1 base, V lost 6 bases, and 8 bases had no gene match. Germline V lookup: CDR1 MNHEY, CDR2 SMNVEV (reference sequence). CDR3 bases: TGTGCCAGCAGGCCCTGGACAGGGATTTCTGGAAACACCATATATTTT. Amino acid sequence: CASRPWTGISGNTIYF.

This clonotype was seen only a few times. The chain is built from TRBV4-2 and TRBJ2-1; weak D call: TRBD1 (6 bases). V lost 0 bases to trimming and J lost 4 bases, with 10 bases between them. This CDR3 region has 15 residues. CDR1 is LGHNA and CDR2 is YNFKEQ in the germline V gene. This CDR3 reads CASSQDGGRYNEQFF. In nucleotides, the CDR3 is TGTGCCAGCAGCCAAGATGGGGGCCGGTACAATGAGCAGTTCTTC.

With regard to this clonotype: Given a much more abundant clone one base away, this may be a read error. CDR3 loop: CAIHTSGANVLTF. The CDR3 nucleotides are TGTGCCATCCACACTTCTGGGGCCAACGTCCTGACTTTC. The J gene is TRBJ2-6, the V gene TRBV28; D is undetermined. V dropped 10 bases and J dropped 1 base, with 8 bases sitting between them. Germline V gene lookup returns CDR1 MDHEN and CDR2 SYDVKM. The CDR3 spans 13 residues.